This entry features one TCR beta chain sequence. Its antigen is still unknown. The library attached unique molecular identifiers to individual cDNA molecules. Each CDR3 protein is one row after TCRdb ran MiXCR on the reads. Counted here are around 120,000 distinct CDR3 sequences, 8.5% occurring once; the ten biggest clones make up approximately 1.4%. V dropped 9 bases and J dropped 5; count of bases not matched to a gene: 6. This CDR3 has 13 amino acids. This sample was included in a study of human T cells and chemical hapten exposure. Study context: It was small differences in pooled library volume that mainly caused per-sample TCR yields to vary.

Whole blood that had not been fractionated was the source of extracted total RNA. Study-wide points: TCRs exceeding 1 in 1000 frequency stayed unchanged with DPC sensitization.

The clonotype was recovered from a human donor in good health. Some clones in this sample may be carry-over from other donors' samples. The specimen sequenced was whole blood. V gene TRBV12-3 or TRBV12-4 combines with J gene TRBJ1-2; TRBD1 matches 10 bases. The CDR3 DNA follows: TGTGCCAGTCTCCGGGACAGGGGATATGGCTACACCTTC. Translating gives CASLRDRGYGYTF.